These 16 T cell receptor beta chains came from one sample sequenced in a study of CD8 T cells in ankylosing spondylitis. Using its own MiXCR run on the 5' RACE reads, TCRdb lists one record per CDR3 protein. The sample has some 240,000 distinct CDR3 sequences, about 9.1% seen once. The sequenced material came from blood, either unsorted or a sorted T cell fraction (not recorded which). The receptors derive from a male donor with ankylosing spondylitis or in good health (not recorded which).

This clonotype was counted at least ten times. The V call is TRBV27, the J call TRBJ2-3, with 7 bases lining up with TRBD2. J lost 2 bases, V lost 5 bases, and 4 bases had no gene match. The germline V gene encodes CDR1 MNHEY and CDR2 SMNVEV (reference sequence). CDR3 length equals 14 residues. In DNA form, the CDR3 reads TGTGCCAGCAGTCAGACTAGCCCCACAGATACGCAGTATTTT. This gives the protein CASSQTSPTDTQYF.

Ten or more counts support this clonotype. The gene calls are TRBV5-1 and TRBJ2-7, with TRBD1 matching over 8 bases. V gave up 7 bases and J gave up 3 bases; unmatched junction bases: 6. The CDR3 has 13 residues. Germline V gene sequence: CDR1 SGHRS, CDR2 YFSETQ. The CDR3 DNA reads as TGCGCCAGCTCCCGGGACAGGCACTACGAGCAGTACTTC. Translation gives CASSRDRHYEQYF.

Ten or more counts support this clonotype. The rearrangement uses TRBV7-2 and TRBJ1-1; 7 nucleotides agree with TRBD1. Trimming cost V 4 bases and J 0 bases; bases outside gene matches: 5. CDR3 length equals 15 residues. CDR1 is SGHTA, CDR2 FQGNSA, per germline. In nucleotides, the CDR3 is TGTGCCAGCAGCTCTGGGACAGTAATGAACACTGAAGCTTTCTTT. Amino acids: CASSSGTVMNTEAFF. Filled out from reference TRBV7-2 and TRBJ1-1, the complete variable domain reads GAGVSQSPSNKVTEKGKDVELRCDPISGHTALYWYRQSLGQGLEFLIYFQGNSAPDKSGLPSDRFSAERTGGSVSTLTIQRTQQEDSAVYLCASSSGTVMNTEAFFGQGTRLTVV.

In its sample, this clonotype was seen many times. The chain joins TRBV28 to TRBJ2-3, with D perhaps being TRBD1 or TRBD2 (5 bases each). The germline CDR1 and CDR2 sequences are MDHEN and SYDVKM. The CDR3 extends over 9 amino acids. Here the CDR3 reads CPWGDTQYF. DNA for the CDR3: TGTCCCTGGGGGGATACGCAGTATTTT.

This clonotype occurred many times. The chain employs TRBV5-1 and TRBJ2-2; D is uncertain. CDR3 length equals 13 residues. Germline V gives CDR1 SGHRS, CDR2 YFSETQ. Trimming stripped 0 bases from V and 6 bases from J, with 6 bases between. The CDR3 loop reads CASSLEGPGELFF. CDR3 DNA sequence: TGCGCCAGCAGCTTGGAGGGCCCCGGGGAGCTGTTTTTT. The whole variable domain, remainder taken from reference TRBV5-1 and TRBJ2-2, is KAGVTQTPRYLIKTRGQQVTLSCSPISGHRSVSWYQQTPGQGLQFLFEYFSETQRNKGNFPGRFSGRQFSNSRSEMNVSTLELGDSALYLCASSLEGPGELFFGEGSRLTVL.

This clonotype was counted a single time. The chain uses TRBV29-1 and TRBJ2-1; TRBD2 might be the D (6 bases). Germline lookup yields CDR1 SQVTM and CDR2 ANQGSEA. Trimming removed 5 bases at V and 2 bases at J, with 16 bases between. This CDR3 has 15 amino acids. DNA for the CDR3: TGCAGCGTTCTGGGCGGGAAAAACACCTACAATGAGCAGTTCTTC. Translated, it gives CSVLGGKNTYNEQFF.

Only a few counts were recorded for this clonotype. The chain is built from TRBV2 and TRBJ1-2, with D possibly TRBD1 on 6 matching bases. V gave up 7 bases and J gave up 8 bases, with 23 bases separating them. Germline-derived CDR1 and CDR2 are SNHLY and FYNNEI. The CDR3 extends over 15 amino acids. The CDR3 DNA reads as TGTGCCAGCACAAAAGAATCGGGGGCGCCGGGGGGCTACACCTTC. It yields the protein CASTKESGAPGGYTF.

The sample holds many counts of this clonotype. The V call is TRBV12-3 or TRBV12-4, the J call TRBJ2-3; maybe TRBD2 (5 bases). CDR3 size: 12 residues. V lost 6 bases and J lost 5, with 9 bases in between. In nucleotides, the CDR3 is TGTGCCAGCAGGAGCGGCGGAGATACGCAGTATTTT. This encodes CASRSGGDTQYF.

There are many counts of this clonotype. The chain uses TRBV20-1 and TRBJ1-1; TRBD1 matches 10 bases. V gave up 4 bases and J gave up 7 bases; unmatched junction bases: 3. Germline V lookup: CDR1 DFQATT, CDR2 SNEGSKA (reference sequence). The CDR3 is 12 residues long. The CDR3 sequence is CSANDRGLEAFF. The CDR3 coding sequence is TGCAGTGCTAATGACAGGGGGCTTGAAGCTTTCTTT.

This clonotype came up many times. The gene calls are TRBV12-3 or TRBV12-4 and TRBJ2-4; TRBD1 is a possible D gene (6 bases). The V end was cut by 5 bases, the J end by 2 bases, with 19 bases between. This CDR3 spans 17 amino acids. In DNA, the CDR3 is TGTGCCAGCAGTCCCATACAGGGCGGCGGAACCAAAAACATTCAGTACTTC. Translated: CASSPIQGGGTKNIQYF.

This chain joins TRBV4-2 and TRBJ1-2; TRBD1 matches 10 bases. This CDR3 spans 16 amino acids. The germline CDR1 and CDR2 sequences are LGHNA and YNFKEQ. V was pared by 0 bases and J by 4 bases, with 5 bases of the junction left unmatched. The CDR3 is CASSQELDRGVYGYTF. Written as DNA, the CDR3 is TGTGCCAGCAGCCAAGAATTGGACAGGGGGGTCTATGGCTACACCTTC.

This clonotype appeared many times. J is TRBJ1-6 and V is TRBV19; TRBD1 agrees at 7 bases. The CDR3 is made up of 13 amino acids. The germline gives CDR1 LNHDA, CDR2 SQIVND (reference sequence). The J segment lost 8 bases and the V segment lost 6 bases, leaving 4 bases of the junction unmatched. The CDR3 DNA is TGTGCCAGTAGAGACAGGGAAGATTCACCCCTCCACTTT. Protein: CASRDREDSPLHF.

The rearrangement uses TRBV7-9 and TRBJ1-4; D is possibly TRBD1 (6 bases). V lost 6 bases and J lost 6, with 23 bases in between. Germline CDR1 is SEHNR and CDR2 is FQNEAQ (reference sequence). This CDR3 is built from 17 residues. CDR3 loop: CASSRQGSPSPDEKLFF. The DNA of the CDR3 is TGTGCCAGCAGTCGTCAGGGGTCCCCTAGCCCTGATGAAAAACTGTTTTTT.

This clonotype was detected many times. The chain uses TRBV6-1 and TRBJ2-1; TRBD1 matches at 8 bases. Germline values: CDR1 MNHNS, CDR2 SASEGT. The CDR3 length is 16 residues. The V gene end was trimmed by 7 bases and the J gene end by 0 bases; junction bases not matched to a gene: 8. CDR3 nucleotides: TGTGCCAGCACTGCCGTTGGACAGGGCTCCTACAATGAGCAGTTCTTC. Translating it yields CASTAVGQGSYNEQFF.

This clonotype was detected ten times or more. The chain recombines TRBV20-1 with TRBJ2-5; TRBD2 aligns across 11 bases. The CDR3 is 15 residues long. Germline lookup yields CDR1 DFQATT and CDR2 SNEGSKA (reference sequence). V lost 5 bases, J lost 5 bases, and 10 bases stayed unmatched. The chain's CDR3 is CSAPGTSGPGETQYF. CDR3 bases: TGCAGTGCTCCCGGGACTAGCGGCCCAGGGGAGACCCAGTACTTC.

This clonotype has a count of ten or more. CDR3 region: CSVWDGPGVEKLFF. The CDR3 DNA follows: TGCAGCGTTTGGGACGGCCCCGGAGTTGAAAAACTGTTTTTT. This sequence joins TRBV29-1 and TRBJ1-4; possible D gene TRBD1, 5 bases. Germline CDR1 is SQVTM and CDR2 is ANQGSEA. This CDR3 region has 14 residues. The V end lost 5 bases, the J end lost 7 bases, and 17 bases lay between the germline ends.